This TCR beta chain was found in a study of patients and donors after allogeneic stem cell transplantation. CDR1 and CDR2 from the germline V gene are ENHRY and SYGVKD. This CDR3 is 15 amino acids long. Trimming shortened V by 4 bases and J by 5 bases, and 12 bases separated the two germline ends. This clonotype was seen more than once but under ten times. In TCRdb, the RT-PCR reads were re-called with MiXCR into one record per CDR3 protein. The sample includes approximately 220,000 distinct CDR3 sequences, 38% of them seen just once. The receptor's source is a human donor who was either an allogeneic HSCT recipient or a stem cell or donor lymphocyte infusion donor (not recorded which). It is not recorded whose cells these are; they may come from a transplant donor. The sample comprised blood, either unsorted or a sorted T cell fraction (not recorded which). J is TRBJ1-6 and V is TRBV10-3; D is possibly TRBD1 (5 bases). CDR3: CAISVEGMDNSPLHF. In nucleotides, the CDR3 is TGTGCCATCAGTGTTGAGGGGATGGATAATTCACCCCTCCACTTT.